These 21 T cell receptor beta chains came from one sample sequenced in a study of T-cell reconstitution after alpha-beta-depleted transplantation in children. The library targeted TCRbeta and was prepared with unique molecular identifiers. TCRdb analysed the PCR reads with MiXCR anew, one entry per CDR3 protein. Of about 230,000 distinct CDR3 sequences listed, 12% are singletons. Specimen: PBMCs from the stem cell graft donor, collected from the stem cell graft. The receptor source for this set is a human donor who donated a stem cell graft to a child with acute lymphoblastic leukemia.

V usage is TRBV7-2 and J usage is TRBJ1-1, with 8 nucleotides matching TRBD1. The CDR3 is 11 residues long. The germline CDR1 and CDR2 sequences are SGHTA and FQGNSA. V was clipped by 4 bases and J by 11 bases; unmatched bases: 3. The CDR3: CASSWTGIAFF. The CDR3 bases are TGTGCCAGCAGCTGGACAGGGATCGCTTTCTTT.

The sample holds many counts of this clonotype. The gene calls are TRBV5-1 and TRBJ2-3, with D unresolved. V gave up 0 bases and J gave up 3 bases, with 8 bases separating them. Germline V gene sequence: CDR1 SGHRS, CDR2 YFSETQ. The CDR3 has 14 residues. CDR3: CASSLGAWTDTQYF. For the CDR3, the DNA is TGCGCCAGCAGCTTGGGCGCTTGGACAGATACGCAGTATTTT.

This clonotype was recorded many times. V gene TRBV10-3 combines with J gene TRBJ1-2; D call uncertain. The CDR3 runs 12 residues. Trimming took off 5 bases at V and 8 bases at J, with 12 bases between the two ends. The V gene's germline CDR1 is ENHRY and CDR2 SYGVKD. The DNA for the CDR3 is TGTGCCATCAGTTCCCGCCGGGAGGGCTACACCTTC. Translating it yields CAISSRREGYTF.

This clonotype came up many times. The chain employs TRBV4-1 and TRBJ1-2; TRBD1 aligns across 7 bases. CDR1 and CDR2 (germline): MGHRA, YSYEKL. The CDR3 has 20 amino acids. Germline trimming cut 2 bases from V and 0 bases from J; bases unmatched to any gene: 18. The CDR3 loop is CASSQFHLNRGGRANYGYTF. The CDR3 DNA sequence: TGCGCCAGCAGCCAATTCCACCTAAACAGGGGAGGCCGAGCTAACTATGGCTACACCTTC.

CDR3 protein: CASSYLAGVGWSTGELFF. The CDR3 DNA sequence: TGTGCCAGCAGCTACCTAGCGGGAGTTGGATGGAGCACCGGGGAGCTGTTTTTT. The V call is TRBV5-6, the J call TRBJ2-2; 10 bases fit TRBD2. Germline assignment: CDR1 SGHDT and CDR2 YYEEEE. V was clipped by 3 bases and J by 4 bases; unmatched bases: 12. The CDR3 runs 18 residues.

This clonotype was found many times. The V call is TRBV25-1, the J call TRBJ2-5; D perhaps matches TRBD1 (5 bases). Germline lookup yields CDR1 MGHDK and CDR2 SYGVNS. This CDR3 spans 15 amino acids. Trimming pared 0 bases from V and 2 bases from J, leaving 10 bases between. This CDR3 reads CASSEYRVRQETQYF. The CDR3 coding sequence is TGTGCCAGCAGTGAATACAGGGTCCGGCAAGAGACCCAGTACTTC.

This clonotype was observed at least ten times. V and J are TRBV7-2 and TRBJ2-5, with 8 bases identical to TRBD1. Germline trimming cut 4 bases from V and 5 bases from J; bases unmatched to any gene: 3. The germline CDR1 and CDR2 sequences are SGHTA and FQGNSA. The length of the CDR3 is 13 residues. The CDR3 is CASSWTGSETQYF. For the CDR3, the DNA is TGTGCCAGCAGCTGGACAGGGAGCGAGACCCAGTACTTC.

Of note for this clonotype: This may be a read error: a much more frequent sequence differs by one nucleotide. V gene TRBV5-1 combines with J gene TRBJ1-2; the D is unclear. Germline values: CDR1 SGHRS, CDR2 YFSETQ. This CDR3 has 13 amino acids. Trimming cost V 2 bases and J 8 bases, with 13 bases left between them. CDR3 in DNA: TGCGCCAGCAGCTTCAGTGAGAGGGAAGGCTACACCTTC. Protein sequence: CASSFSEREGYTF.

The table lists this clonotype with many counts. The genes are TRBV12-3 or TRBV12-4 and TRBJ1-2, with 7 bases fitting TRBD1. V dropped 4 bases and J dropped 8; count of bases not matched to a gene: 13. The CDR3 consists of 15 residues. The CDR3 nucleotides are TGTGCCAGCAGTTACACCGGGACAGTATTAAGGGGCTACACCTTC. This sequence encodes CASSYTGTVLRGYTF.

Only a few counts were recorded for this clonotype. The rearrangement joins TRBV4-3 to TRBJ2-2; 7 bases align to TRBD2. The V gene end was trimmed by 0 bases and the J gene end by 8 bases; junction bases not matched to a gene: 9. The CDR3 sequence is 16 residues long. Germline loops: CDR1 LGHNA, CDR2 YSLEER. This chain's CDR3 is CASSQEGPSGHGELFF. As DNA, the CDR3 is TGCGCCAGCAGCCAAGAAGGTCCTAGCGGCCATGGGGAGCTGTTTTTT.

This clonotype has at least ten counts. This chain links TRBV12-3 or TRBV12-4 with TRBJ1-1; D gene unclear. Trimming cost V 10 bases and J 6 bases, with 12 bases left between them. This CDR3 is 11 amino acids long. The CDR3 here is CATSAISEAFF. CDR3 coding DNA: TGTGCCACTTCGGCGATTTCTGAAGCTTTCTTT.

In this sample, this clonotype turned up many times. The CDR3, as DNA: TGTGCCAGCAGCTTGTTAGCGGGGACCACCTCCTACGAGCAGTACTTC. This gives the protein CASSLLAGTTSYEQYF. The chain links TRBV7-2 to TRBJ2-7; 8 bases match TRBD2. The CDR3 has 16 residues. V lost 3 bases to trimming and J lost 0 bases; unmatched junction nucleotides: 7. The germline V gene encodes CDR1 SGHTA and CDR2 FQGNSA. Together with reference TRBV7-2 and TRBJ2-7, the CDR3 gives the full variable domain: GAGVSQSPSNKVTEKGKDVELRCDPISGHTALYWYRQSLGQGLEFLIYFQGNSAPDKSGLPSDRFSAERTGGSVSTLTIQRTQQEDSAVYLCASSLLAGTTSYEQYFGPGTRLTVT.

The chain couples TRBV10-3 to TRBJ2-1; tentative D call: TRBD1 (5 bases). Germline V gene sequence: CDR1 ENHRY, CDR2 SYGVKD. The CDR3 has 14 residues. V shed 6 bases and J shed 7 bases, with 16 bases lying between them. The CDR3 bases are TGTGCCATCAGGACAGCCAATCTTTATAATGAGCAGTTCTTC. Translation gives CAIRTANLYNEQFF.

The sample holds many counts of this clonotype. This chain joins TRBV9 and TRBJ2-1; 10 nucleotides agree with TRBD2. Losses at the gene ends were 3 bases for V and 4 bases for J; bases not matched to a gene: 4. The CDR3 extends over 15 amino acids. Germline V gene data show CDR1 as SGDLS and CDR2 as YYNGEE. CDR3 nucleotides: TGTGCCAGCAGCGGTACTAGCGGGGCATACAATGAGCAGTTCTTC. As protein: CASSGTSGAYNEQFF. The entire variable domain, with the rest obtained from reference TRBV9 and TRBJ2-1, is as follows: DSGVTQTPKHLITATGQRVTLRCSPRSGDLSVYWYQQSLDQGLQFLIQYYNGEERAKGNILERFSAQQFPDLHSELNLSSLELGDSALYFCASSGTSGAYNEQFFGPGTRLTVL.

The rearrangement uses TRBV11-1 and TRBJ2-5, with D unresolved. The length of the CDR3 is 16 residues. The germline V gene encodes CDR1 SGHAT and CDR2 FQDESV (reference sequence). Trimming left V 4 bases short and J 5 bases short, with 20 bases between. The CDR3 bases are TGTGCCAGCAGCTCCGCACCCTATCGGCGTGAGGAGACCCAGTACTTC. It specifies CASSSAPYRREETQYF.

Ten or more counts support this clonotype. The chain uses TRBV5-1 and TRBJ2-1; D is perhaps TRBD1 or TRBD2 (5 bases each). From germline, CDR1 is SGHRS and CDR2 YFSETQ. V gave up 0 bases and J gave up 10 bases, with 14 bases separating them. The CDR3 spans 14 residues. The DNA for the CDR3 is TGCGCCAGCAGCTTGGAACTACAGTGGGACGAGCAGTTCTTC. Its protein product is CASSLELQWDEQFF.

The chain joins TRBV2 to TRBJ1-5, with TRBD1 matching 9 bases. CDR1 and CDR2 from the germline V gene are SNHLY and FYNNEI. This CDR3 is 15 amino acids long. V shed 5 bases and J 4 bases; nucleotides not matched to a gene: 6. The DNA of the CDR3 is TGTGCCAGCAGTATGGGACAGGGAGGTAATCAGCCCCAGCATTTT. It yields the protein CASSMGQGGNQPQHF.

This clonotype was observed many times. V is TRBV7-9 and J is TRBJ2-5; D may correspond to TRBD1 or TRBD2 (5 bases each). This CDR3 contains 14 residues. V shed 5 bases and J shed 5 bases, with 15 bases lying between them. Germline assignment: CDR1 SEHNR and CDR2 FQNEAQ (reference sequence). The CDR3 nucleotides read TGTGCCAGCAGCCCCCCCGGGACCGCGGAGACCCAGTACTTC. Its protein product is CASSPPGTAETQYF.

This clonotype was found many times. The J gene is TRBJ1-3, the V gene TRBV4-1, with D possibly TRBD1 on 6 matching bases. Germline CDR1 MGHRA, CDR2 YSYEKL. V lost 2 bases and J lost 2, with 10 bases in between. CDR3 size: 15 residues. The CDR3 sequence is CASSQSDRPGNTIYF. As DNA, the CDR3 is TGCGCCAGCAGCCAATCTGACAGGCCTGGAAACACCATATATTTT.

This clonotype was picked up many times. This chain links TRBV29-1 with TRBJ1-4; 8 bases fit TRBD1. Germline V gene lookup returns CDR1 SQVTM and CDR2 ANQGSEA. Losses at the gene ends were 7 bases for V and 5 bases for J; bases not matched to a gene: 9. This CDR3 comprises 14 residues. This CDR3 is CSAEGTGPNEKLFF. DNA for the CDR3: TGCAGCGCTGAGGGGACAGGTCCAAATGAAAAACTGTTTTTT.

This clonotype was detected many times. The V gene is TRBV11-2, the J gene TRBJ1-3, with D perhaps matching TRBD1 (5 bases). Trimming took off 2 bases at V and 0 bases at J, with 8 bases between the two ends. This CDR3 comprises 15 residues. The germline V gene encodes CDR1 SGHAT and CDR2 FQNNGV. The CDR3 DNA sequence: TGTGCCAGCAGCTTACAGGGTACCTCTGGAAACACCATATATTTT. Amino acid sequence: CASSLQGTSGNTIYF.